A selection of T cell receptor beta chains follows, all from one sample in a study of pediatric ulcerative colitis. The data were produced by immunoSEQ multiplex PCR, yet TCRdb's version contains in-frame clones alone and is incomplete. The table shows around 34,000 clones, with roughly 81% occurring only once. Source material: gut tissue. All receptors derive from a boy younger than 18 with mild ulcerative colitis. Both conserved end residues are part of each CDR3. D genes are given only for firm matches. Expanded clones get a size class; other rows say once, few or many, or leave the size out.

CASSLGTGRSNSPLHF	TGTGCCAGCAGCTTAGGGACAGGGCGAAGTAATTCACCCCTCCACTTT	TRBJ1-6	once	TRBD1	TRBV5-4
CASSRGGGHGYTF	TGTGCCAGCAGTAGGGGAGGGGGCCATGGCTACACCTTC	TRBJ1-2	.	TRBD1	TRBV2
CASSQVGGETQYF	TGTGCCAGCAGCCAGGTTGGGGGAGAGACCCAGTACTTC	TRBJ2-5	.	.	TRBV21-1
CASRSSGGRAQYF	TGCGCCAGCCGGTCTAGCGGGGGTCGGGCCCAGTACTTC	TRBJ2-5	.	TRBD2	TRBV5-1
CASSIEGTGGAFF	TGTGCCAGTAGTATAGAGGGGACAGGGGGAGCTTTCTTT	TRBJ1-1	.	TRBD1	TRBV19
CASSIGDRMTYEQYF	TGTGCCAGTAGTATAGGGGACAGGATGACCTACGAGCAGTACTTC	TRBJ2-7	.	TRBD1	TRBV19
CASSYRPGTGGGYTF	TGTGCCAGCAGTTACCGCCCAGGGACAGGGGGCGGCTACACCTTC	TRBJ1-2	.	TRBD1	TRBV6-6
CASSLVPGAGVNTEAFF	TGTGCCAGCAGCTTAGTCCCGGGGGCCGGGGTGAACACTGAAGCTTTCTTT	TRBJ1-1	.	.	TRBV7-6
CASSSATGLKSGANVLTF	TGTGCCAGCAGCTCAGCGACAGGGCTTAAATCTGGGGCCAACGTCCTGACTTTC	TRBJ2-6	.	TRBD1	TRBV7-9
CASKGRGRRIGTEAFF	TGTGCCAGCAAGGGCAGGGGGCGCAGGATAGGAACTGAAGCTTTCTTT	TRBJ1-1	few	TRBD1	TRBV7-8
CASSVGTTDTQYF	TGTGCCAGCAGCGTAGGCACCACAGATACGCAGTATTTT	TRBJ2-3	.	.	TRBV9
CSVAGLGAHSSYNEQFF	TGCAGCGTTGCTGGGTTGGGGGCCCACAGCTCCTACAATGAGCAGTTCTTC	TRBJ2-1	.	.	TRBV29-1
CASSVMAPGELFF	TGTGCCAGCAGCGTGATGGCCCCCGGGGAGCTGTTTTTT	TRBJ2-2	.	.	TRBV9
CASSAGVTGYTF	TGTGCCAGCAGCGCAGGAGTAACTGGCTACACCTTC	TRBJ1-2	.	.	TRBV11-1
CASSPPWGSGANVLTF	TGTGCCAGCTCACCACCGTGGGGTTCTGGGGCCAACGTCCTGACTTTC	TRBJ2-6	.	.	TRBV18
CASSLDSATEAFF	TGTGCCAGCAGCTTAGATAGTGCGACTGAAGCTTTCTTT	TRBJ1-1	.	.	TRBV7-3
CATSRRAGGDTQYF	TGTGCCACCAGCAGAAGGGCGGGGGGAGATACGCAGTATTTT	TRBJ2-3	.	TRBD2	TRBV15
CASSLVRGAQETQYF	TGCGCCAGCAGCTTGGTTAGAGGGGCGCAAGAGACCCAGTACTTC	TRBJ2-5	.	.	TRBV5-1
CASGFGAGKHTF	TGTGCCAGCGGTTTCGGGGCAGGGAAGCACACCTTC	TRBJ1-2	.	.	TRBV7-8
CASSFPTQETQYF	TGTGCCAGCAGCTTTCCGACCCAAGAGACCCAGTACTTC	TRBJ2-5	once	.	TRBV5-8
CSVQETGGAGETQYF	TGCAGCGTCCAAGAGACAGGGGGCGCGGGTGAGACCCAGTACTTC	TRBJ2-5	.	TRBD1	TRBV29-1
CASSIVRGRNYGYTF	TGTGCCAGCAGCATTGTCAGGGGACGAAACTATGGCTACACCTTC	TRBJ1-2	.	.	TRBV2
CASSPAPERLYEQYF	TGTGCCAGCTCACCCGCCCCAGAGCGCCTCTACGAGCAGTACTTC	TRBJ2-7	.	.	TRBV18
CASRQTDTQYF	TGTGCCAGCAGACAGACAGATACGCAGTATTTT	TRBJ2-3	.	.	TRBV6-5
CASSEAGGYGYTF	TGTGCCAGCAGTGAAGCAGGGGGCTATGGCTACACCTTC	TRBJ1-2	.	.	TRBV6-1
CASSDYTDTQYF	TGTGCCAGCAGTGACTACACAGATACGCAGTATTTT	TRBJ2-3	.	.	TRBV6-1
CASSLEAGGQAFF	TGTGCCAGCAGCTTGGAGGCAGGGGGGCAAGCTTTCTTT	TRBJ1-1	.	TRBD1	TRBV5-4
CASTVTRGGVGRKNTEAFF	TGTGCCAGCACCGTGACAAGGGGGGGCGTAGGACGGAAGAACACTGAAGCTTTCTTT	TRBJ1-1	.	.	TRBV2
CASSWTGQGFGADTQYF	TGTGCCAGCAGCTGGACGGGACAGGGGTTTGGGGCAGATACGCAGTATTTT	TRBJ2-3	.	TRBD1	TRBV7-2
CATSGRRGVSGNTIYF	TGTGCCACCAGCGGCAGGAGGGGAGTCTCTGGAAACACCATATATTTT	TRBJ1-3	.	.	TRBV15
CASSGEQETYEQYF	TGTGCCAGCAGTGGAGAACAGGAAACCTACGAGCAGTACTTC	TRBJ2-7	.	.	TRBV2
CASSFYQGKSGNTIYF	TGTGCCAGCAGCTTTTACCAAGGGAAGTCTGGAAACACCATATATTTT	TRBJ1-3	.	.	TRBV13
CASSYPWTGLVTEAFF	TGTGCCAGCAGTTACCCATGGACAGGGCTGGTCACTGAAGCTTTCTTT	TRBJ1-1	.	TRBD1	TRBV6-6
CAISGGEVSMGTEAFF	TGTGCCATCAGTGGGGGTGAGGTATCCATGGGGACTGAAGCTTTCTTT	TRBJ1-1	.	.	TRBV10-3
CASSVDPLNYNEQFF	TGTGCCAGCAGCGTAGACCCCCTAAATTACAATGAGCAGTTCTTC	TRBJ2-1	.	.	TRBV9
CAISAHRDRVSTGGGNEQFF	TGTGCCATCAGTGCGCACCGGGACAGGGTGAGTACGGGCGGCGGCAATGAGCAGTTCTTC	TRBJ2-1	.	TRBD1	TRBV10-3
CASSKGQLADNEQFF	TGTGCCAGCAGTAAAGGACAGCTTGCCGACAATGAGCAGTTCTTC	TRBJ2-1	.	.	TRBV6-1